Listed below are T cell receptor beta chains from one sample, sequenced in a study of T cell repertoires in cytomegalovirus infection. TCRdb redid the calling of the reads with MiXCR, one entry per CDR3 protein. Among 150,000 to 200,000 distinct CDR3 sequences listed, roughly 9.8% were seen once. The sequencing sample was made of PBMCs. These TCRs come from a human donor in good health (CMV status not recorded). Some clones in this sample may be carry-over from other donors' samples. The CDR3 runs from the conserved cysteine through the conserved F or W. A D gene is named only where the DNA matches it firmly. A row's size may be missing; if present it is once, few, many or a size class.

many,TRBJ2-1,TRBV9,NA,CASSVTAGGGANEQFF,TGTGCCAGCAGCGTCACAGCTGGTGGGGGGGCCAATGAGCAGTTCTTC
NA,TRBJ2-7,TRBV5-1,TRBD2,CASSTGTSGPYEQYF,TGCGCCAGCAGTACCGGGACTAGCGGTCCCTACGAGCAGTACTTC
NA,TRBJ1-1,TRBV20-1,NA,CSAIETWDTEAFF,TGCAGTGCTATAGAGACCTGGGACACTGAAGCTTTCTTT
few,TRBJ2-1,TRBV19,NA,CASSIFNEQFF,TGTGCCAGTAGTATTTTCAATGAGCAGTTCTTC
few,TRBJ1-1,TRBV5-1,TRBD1,CASSTGDRVNTEAFF,TGCGCCAGCAGCACGGGGGACAGGGTGAACACTGAAGCTTTCTTT
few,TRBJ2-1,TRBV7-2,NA,CASSLVSEQFF,TGTGCCAGCAGCTTAGTGAGTGAGCAGTTCTTC
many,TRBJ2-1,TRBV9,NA,CASSVALTIEQFF,TGTGCCAGCAGCGTAGCGCTAACTATTGAGCAGTTCTTC
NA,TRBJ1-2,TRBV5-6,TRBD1,CASSSGTASYGYTF,TGTGCCAGCAGCTCGGGGACAGCGTCCTATGGCTACACCTTC
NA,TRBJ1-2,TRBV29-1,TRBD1,CSVERTGTGYTF,TGCAGCGTTGAAAGGACAGGGACTGGCTACACCTTC
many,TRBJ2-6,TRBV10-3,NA,CAISGEGPLGANVLTF,TGTGCCATCAGTGGCGAGGGACCCCTGGGAGCCAACGTCCTGACTTTC
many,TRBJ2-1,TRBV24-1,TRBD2,CATSVDGTRNEQFF,TGTGCCACCAGTGTTGACGGGACTAGAAATGAGCAGTTCTTC
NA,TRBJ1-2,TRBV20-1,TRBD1,CSARDGTGTGYTF,TGCAGTGCTAGAGATGGGACAGGGACCGGCTACACCTTC
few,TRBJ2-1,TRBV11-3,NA,CASSPRGLSSYNEQFF,TGTGCCAGCAGCCCCCGAGGCTTGAGCTCCTACAATGAGCAGTTCTTC
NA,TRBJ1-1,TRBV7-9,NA,CASSRQVGGLNTEAFF,TGTGCCAGCAGCCGTCAAGTTGGGGGGTTGAACACTGAAGCTTTCTTT
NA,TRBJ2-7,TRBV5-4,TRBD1,CASSLTGTVYEQYF,TGTGCCAGCAGCTTGACCGGGACAGTCTACGAGCAGTACTTC
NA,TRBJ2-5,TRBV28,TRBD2,CASSPQLAGVETQYF,TGTGCCAGCAGTCCTCAACTAGCGGGAGTGGAGACCCAGTACTTC
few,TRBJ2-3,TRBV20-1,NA,CSARETRPRAAGTDTQYF,TGCAGTGCTAGAGAGACTAGACCCCGGGCCGCGGGCACAGATACGCAGTATTTT
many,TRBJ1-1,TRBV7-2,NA,CASRFLGGATEAFF,TGTGCCAGCAGGTTCCTCGGGGGGGCCACTGAAGCTTTCTTT
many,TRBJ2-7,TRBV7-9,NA,CASSLEGSTYEQYF,TGTGCCAGCAGCTTAGAGGGGAGTACCTACGAGCAGTACTTC
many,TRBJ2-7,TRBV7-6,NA,CASSLEVGVNEQYF,TGTGCCAGCAGCTTAGAGGTTGGGGTAAACGAGCAGTACTTC
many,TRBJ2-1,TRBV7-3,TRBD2,CASSPRGVAGSKRTDNEQFF,TGTGCCAGCAGCCCCCGGGGGGTAGCGGGAAGCAAAAGGACGGACAATGAGCAGTTCTTC
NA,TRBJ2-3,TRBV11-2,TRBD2,CASSDPPSGKTDTQYF,TGTGCCAGCAGCGACCCCCCTAGCGGGAAGACAGATACGCAGTATTTT
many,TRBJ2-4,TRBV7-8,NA,CASSLELFVTGGHIQYF,TGTGCCAGCAGCTTAGAATTGTTCGTGACAGGTGGACACATTCAGTACTTC
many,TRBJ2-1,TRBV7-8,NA,CASSQAPVPPQQFF,TGTGCCAGCAGCCAAGCCCCAGTCCCCCCACAGCAGTTCTTC
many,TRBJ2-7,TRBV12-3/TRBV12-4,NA,CASSLSGDSRYEQYF,TGTGCCAGCAGTTTATCGGGTGACAGCCGCTACGAGCAGTACTTC
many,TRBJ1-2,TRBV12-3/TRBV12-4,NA,CASTVNEGFGYTF,TGTGCCAGCACCGTCAACGAGGGTTTTGGCTACACCTTC
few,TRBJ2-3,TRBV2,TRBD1,CASSKSAGTADTQYF,TGTGCCAGCAGTAAAAGTGCCGGGACAGCAGATACGCAGTATTTT
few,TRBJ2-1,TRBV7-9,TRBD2,CASSPDGRESYNEQFF,TGTGCCAGCAGCCCCGACGGGCGGGAGTCCTACAATGAGCAGTTCTTC
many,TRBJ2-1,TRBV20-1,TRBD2,CSAPLAGDYNEQFF,TGCAGTGCTCCTCTCGCGGGAGACTACAATGAGCAGTTCTTC
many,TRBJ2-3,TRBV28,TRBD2,CASRVAGATTDTQYF,TGTGCCAGCAGAGTAGCGGGGGCCACCACAGATACGCAGTATTTT
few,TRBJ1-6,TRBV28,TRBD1,CASSNTGVSYNSPLHF,TGTGCCAGCAGCAATACAGGGGTCAGCTATAATTCACCCCTCCACTTT
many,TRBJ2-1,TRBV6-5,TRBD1,CASSYLDRGSNNEQFF,TGTGCCAGCAGTTACTTGGACAGGGGTAGTAACAATGAGCAGTTCTTC
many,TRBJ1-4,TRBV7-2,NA,CASSIAGFATNEKLFF,TGTGCCAGCAGCATCGCAGGGTTCGCAACTAATGAAAAACTGTTTTTT
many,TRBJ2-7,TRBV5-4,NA,CASSFPDSYEQYF,TGTGCCAGCAGCTTCCCAGATTCCTACGAGCAGTACTTC
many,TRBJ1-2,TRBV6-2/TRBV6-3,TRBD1,CASVKQGGQSFGGYTF,TGTGCCTCGGTGAAGCAGGGGGGACAGAGCTTCGGGGGCTACACCTTC
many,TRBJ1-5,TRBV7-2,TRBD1,CASSPEDRGKNVGNQPQHF,TGTGCCAGCAGCCCAGAGGACAGGGGAAAAAATGTGGGCAATCAGCCCCAGCATTTT
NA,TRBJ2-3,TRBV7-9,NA,CASSGTVSGDTQYF,TGTGCCAGCAGCGGGACAGTTAGCGGGGATACGCAGTATTTT
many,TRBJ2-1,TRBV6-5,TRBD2,CASSYRGLAGVIEQFF,TGTGCCAGCAGTTACCGGGGACTAGCGGGAGTGATTGAGCAGTTCTTC
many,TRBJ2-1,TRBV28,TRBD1,CASSLLGGQGAWEQFF,TGTGCCAGCAGTTTATTAGGGGGACAGGGGGCTTGGGAGCAGTTCTTC
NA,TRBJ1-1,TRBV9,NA,CASSGANTEAFF,TGTGCCAGCAGCGGAGCGAACACTGAAGCTTTCTTT
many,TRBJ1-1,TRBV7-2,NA,CASRLRGTEAFF,TGTGCCAGCAGACTCAGGGGTACTGAAGCTTTCTTT
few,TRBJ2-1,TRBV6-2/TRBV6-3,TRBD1,CASSQWRDRGYNEQFF,TGTGCCAGCAGTCAGTGGAGGGACAGGGGCTACAATGAGCAGTTCTTC
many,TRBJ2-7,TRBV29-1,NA,CSVEAGINNEQYF,TGCAGCGTTGAAGCCGGGATCAACAACGAGCAGTACTTC
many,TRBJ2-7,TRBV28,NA,CASPPGRYPHEQYF,TGTGCCAGTCCCCCTGGACGTTACCCCCACGAGCAGTACTTC
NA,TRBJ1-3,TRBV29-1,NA,CSVAHGNTIYF,TGCAGCGTTGCACACGGAAACACCATATATTTT
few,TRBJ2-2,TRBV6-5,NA,CASSYSSGFGSFPGELFF,TGTGCCAGCAGTTACTCCTCAGGCTTCGGCTCGTTTCCCGGGGAGCTGTTTTTT
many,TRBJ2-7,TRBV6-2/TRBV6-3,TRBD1,CASRGTGSSKAYEQYF,TGTGCCAGCAGAGGGACAGGGAGTTCCAAGGCCTACGAGCAGTACTTC
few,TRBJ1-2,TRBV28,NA,CASSWTNYGYTF,TGTGCCAGCAGTTGGACAAACTATGGCTACACCTTC
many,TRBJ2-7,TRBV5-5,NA,CASSLRRDGLDQYF,TGTGCCAGCAGCTTGCGACGGGATGGGCTTGATCAGTACTTC
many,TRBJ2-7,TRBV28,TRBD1,CASNLPGQSSYEQYF,TGTGCCAGCAACCTTCCGGGACAGAGCTCCTACGAGCAGTACTTC
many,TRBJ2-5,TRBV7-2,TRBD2,CASSGSGREETQYF,TGTGCCAGCAGCGGTAGCGGGAGGGAGGAGACCCAGTACTTC
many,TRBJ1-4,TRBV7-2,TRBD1,CASSRFGQGSRSANEKLFF,TGTGCCAGCAGCCGCTTCGGACAGGGATCCCGGTCTGCTAATGAAAAACTGTTTTTT
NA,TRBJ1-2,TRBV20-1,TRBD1,CSASGDRSSSNYGYTF,TGCAGTGCTAGTGGGGACAGGAGCAGTTCAAACTATGGCTACACCTTC
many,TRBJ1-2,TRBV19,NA,CATTLSGGRYGYTF,TGTGCCACTACACTCAGTGGAGGTCGGTATGGCTACACCTTC